The 11 T cell receptor beta chains reported below all come from one sample, sequenced in a study of cytomegalovirus exposure and HLA in healthy donors. PCR employed 60 Vbeta and 13 Jbeta primers. The data were produced by immunoSEQ multiplex PCR, yet TCRdb's version contains in-frame clones alone and is incomplete. This sample yields about 120,000 clones, of which 65% to 90% are seen a single time; less than 2.5% belongs to the top ten. What was sequenced was PBMCs. These receptors all come from a woman aged 40 to 50 in good health and CMV-seronegative.

V and J are TRBV2 and TRBJ2-1; the match to TRBD2 covers 12 bases. This CDR3 comprises 15 residues. Germline lookup yields CDR1 SNHLY and CDR2 FYNNEI. Unmatched junction bases numbered 4, after V lost 6 bases and J lost 4 bases. The CDR3 bases are TGTGCCAGCAGGTCTACTAGCGGGGGGTACAATGAGCAGTTCTTC. This encodes CASRSTSGGYNEQFF.

The rearrangement joins TRBV2 to TRBJ2-3; D is unclear. The CDR3 has 13 amino acids. Deletions cut 5 bases from V and 7 bases from J, with 13 bases between. Germline CDR1 is SNHLY and CDR2 is FYNNEI. CDR3 sequence reads: CASSPSYPHTQYF. CDR3 in DNA: TGTGCCAGCAGTCCCTCCTACCCCCATACGCAGTATTTT.

This clone was observed a single time. The gene calls are TRBV5-4 and TRBJ1-2, with D tentatively TRBD1 (6 bases). The ends were cut back, 5 bases at V and 6 bases at J, with 17 bases in the middle. CDR1 and CDR2 (germline): SGHNT, YYREEE (reference sequence). The CDR3 loop spans 14 amino acids. The CDR3, as DNA: TGTGCCAGCAGACTCTCAGTGCGGACAGATGGCTACACCTTC. Translation gives CASRLSVRTDGYTF.

The rearrangement uses TRBV6-1 and TRBJ1-6; D possibly corresponds to TRBD1 (6 bases). Germline-derived CDR1 and CDR2 are MNHNS and SASEGT. V lost 2 bases and J 0 bases, leaving 11 bases between the germline ends. The CDR3 runs 17 residues. In DNA form, the CDR3 reads TGTGCCAGCAGTGAATTTTCACAGGGCTCCTATAATTCACCCCTCCACTTT. This encodes CASSEFSQGSYNSPLHF.

The chain combines TRBV5-1 with TRBJ2-1; maybe TRBD1 (6 bases). This CDR3 region has 14 residues. Between the trimmed V and J ends, which lost 0 bases and 10 bases, there was a span of 14 bases. Germline V CDR1 and CDR2: SGHRS, YFSETQ. DNA of the CDR3: TGCGCCAGCAGCTTGGCTCAGGGGCTCAGCGAGCAGTTCTTC. Encoded protein: CASSLAQGLSEQFF.

The chain uses TRBV13 and TRBJ1-4; 8 bases line up with TRBD1. Germline values: CDR1 PRHDT, CDR2 FYEKMQ (reference sequence). Losses at the gene ends were 4 bases for V and 8 bases for J; bases not matched to a gene: 12. The CDR3 has 16 residues. CDR3 sequence reads: CASSSTDGTGHEKLFF. Here the CDR3 DNA reads TGTGCCAGCAGCTCAACCGATGGGACAGGTCACGAAAAACTGTTTTTT. The full variable domain, rest sourced from reference TRBV13 and TRBJ1-4, is AAGVIQSPRHLIKEKRETATLKCYPIPRHDTVYWYQQGPGQDPQFLISFYEKMQSDKGSIPDRFSAQQFSDYHSELNMSSLELGDSALYFCASSSTDGTGHEKLFFGSGTQLSVL.

The chain uses TRBV23-1 and TRBJ2-7, with 7 positions matching TRBD1. TRBV23-1 is annotated as an ORF whose role is uncertain. V was pared by 3 bases and J by 4 bases, with 9 bases of the junction left unmatched. This CDR3 contains 15 residues. This chain's CDR3 is CASSHIRDRLYEQYF. The DNA of the CDR3 is TGCGCCAGCAGTCACATCCGGGACAGACTTTACGAGCAGTACTTC.

The chain has TRBV4-2 and TRBJ2-5; the match to TRBD2 covers 8 bases. The trim removed 1 base at V and 5 bases at J, leaving 3 bases unmatched. The CDR3 length is 14 residues. Germline values: CDR1 LGHNA, CDR2 YNFKEQ. CDR3 loop: CASSQVTSGETQYF. In DNA form, the CDR3 reads TGTGCCAGCAGCCAAGTTACTAGCGGTGAGACCCAGTACTTC.

The chain has TRBV4-1 and TRBJ1-4, with a tentative D call TRBD1 (6 bases). Germline V gene sequence: CDR1 MGHRA, CDR2 YSYEKL. This CDR3 has 18 residues. The ends were cut back, 4 bases at V and 7 bases at J, with 25 bases in the middle. This CDR3 reads CASSPEPIGGQGSEKLFF. The CDR3, as DNA: TGCGCCAGCAGCCCCGAACCAATTGGGGGCCAGGGTAGTGAAAAACTGTTTTTT.

This chain connects TRBV6-1 to TRBJ2-7, with D hard to call. The CDR3 consists of 13 residues. CDR1 MNHNS and CDR2 SASEGT come from the germline V gene. Trimming shortened V by 5 bases and J by 5 bases, and 13 bases separated the two germline ends. CDR3 sequence: CASSSTERHEQYF. The CDR3 DNA reads as TGTGCCAGCAGTAGTACTGAGAGGCACGAGCAGTACTTC.

This sequence joins TRBV5-1 and TRBJ2-7, with 8 bases aligning to TRBD1. The V segment lost 2 bases and the J segment 2 bases; nucleotides outside the gene matches: 3. Germline CDR1 and CDR2: SGHRS and YFSETQ. The CDR3 loop spans 14 amino acids. The CDR3 loop reads CASSLTGGTYEQYF. CDR3 DNA sequence: TGCGCCAGCAGCTTAACAGGGGGGACCTACGAGCAGTACTTC.